The text below deals with one T cell receptor beta chain. Unique molecular identifiers were incorporated when the TCRbeta library was constructed. A single record per CDR3 protein comes from TCRdb applying MiXCR to the PCR reads. The sample includes a few hundred thousand distinct CDR3 sequences, over 8% seen only once; the top ten take over 9%. These data belong to a study of T-cell reconstitution after alpha-beta-depleted transplantation in children. This CDR3 region has 16 residues. The germline gives CDR1 SGHRS, CDR2 YFSETQ. Between the trimmed V and J ends, which lost 1 base and 1 base, there was a span of 11 bases.

The chain links TRBV5-1 to TRBJ1-4; D remains unclear. This material consisted of PBMCs from the stem cell graft donor, taken from the stem cell graft. This clonotype originated in a human donor who donated a stem cell graft to a child with SCID. The CDR3 here is CASSLLVGQTNEKLFF. The CDR3 DNA is TGCGCCAGCAGCTTGCTCGTCGGGCAAACTAATGAAAAACTGTTTTTT.